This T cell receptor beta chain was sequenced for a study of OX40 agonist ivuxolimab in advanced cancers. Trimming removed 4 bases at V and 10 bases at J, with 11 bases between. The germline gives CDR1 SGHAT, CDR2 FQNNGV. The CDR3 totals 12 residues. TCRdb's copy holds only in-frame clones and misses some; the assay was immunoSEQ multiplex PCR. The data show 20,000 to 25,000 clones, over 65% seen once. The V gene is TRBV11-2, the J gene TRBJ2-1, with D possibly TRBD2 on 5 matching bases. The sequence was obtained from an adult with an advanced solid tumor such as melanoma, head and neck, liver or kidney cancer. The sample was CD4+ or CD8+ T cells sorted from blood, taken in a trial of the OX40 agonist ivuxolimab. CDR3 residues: CASSSLSVEQFF. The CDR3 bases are TGTGCCAGCAGCTCTCTTAGCGTCGAGCAGTTCTTC.